The T cell receptor (beta chain) under discussion was sequenced for a study of blood T cell repertoires in COVID-19. As for the study in general: Sites across the United States, Italy and Spain contributed samples from acute and convalescent COVID-19. The analysed material was cDNA or gDNA that came from T cells, B-cell-depleted T cells, or PBMCs.

Trimming cost V 3 bases and J 5 bases; bases outside gene matches: 7. Germline CDR1 and CDR2: SGHVS and FNYEAQ. This CDR3 is built from 15 residues. As handled by the study authors: Estimated nucleated cell counts came from reference gene primer amplification. Here immunoSEQ multiplex PCR was the method, and the copy in TCRdb shows in-frame clones only, minus some. V and J calls and clone size are those listed in that table; D and trimming were worked out from the DNA. In the table there are 110,000 or so clones, 55% to 75% of which are singletons. The rearrangement joins TRBV7-6 to TRBJ2-3, with 8 bases identical to TRBD2. The sequence was obtained from a woman between 40 and 55 years old with acute or convalescent COVID-19. Sequenced sample: peripheral blood. In nucleotides, the CDR3 is TGTGCCAGCAGCTTTTCCGGGACTAGTCAAGATACGCAGTATTTT. As protein: CASSFSGTSQDTQYF. Using reference TRBV7-6 and TRBJ2-3 for the parts outside the CDR3, the full variable domain is GAGVSQSPRYKVTKRGQDVALRCDPISGHVSLYWYRQALGQGPEFLTYFNYEAQQDKSGLPNDRFSAERPEGSISTLTIQRTEQRDSAMYRCASSFSGTSQDTQYFGPGTRLTVL.